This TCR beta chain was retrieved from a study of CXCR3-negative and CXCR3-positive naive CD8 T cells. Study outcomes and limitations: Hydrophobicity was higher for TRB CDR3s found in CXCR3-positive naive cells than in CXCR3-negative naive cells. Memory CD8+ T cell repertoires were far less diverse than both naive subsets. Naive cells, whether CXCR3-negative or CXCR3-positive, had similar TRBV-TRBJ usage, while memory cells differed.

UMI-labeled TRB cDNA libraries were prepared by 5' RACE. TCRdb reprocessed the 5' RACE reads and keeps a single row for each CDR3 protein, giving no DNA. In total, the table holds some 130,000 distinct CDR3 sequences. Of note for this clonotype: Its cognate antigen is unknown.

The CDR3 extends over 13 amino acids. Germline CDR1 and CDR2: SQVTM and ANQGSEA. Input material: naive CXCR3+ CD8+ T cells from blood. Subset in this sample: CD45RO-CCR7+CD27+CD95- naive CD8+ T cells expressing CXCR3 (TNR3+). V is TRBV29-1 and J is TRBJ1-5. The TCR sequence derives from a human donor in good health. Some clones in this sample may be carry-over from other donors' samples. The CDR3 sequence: CSVEVDGNQPQHF.